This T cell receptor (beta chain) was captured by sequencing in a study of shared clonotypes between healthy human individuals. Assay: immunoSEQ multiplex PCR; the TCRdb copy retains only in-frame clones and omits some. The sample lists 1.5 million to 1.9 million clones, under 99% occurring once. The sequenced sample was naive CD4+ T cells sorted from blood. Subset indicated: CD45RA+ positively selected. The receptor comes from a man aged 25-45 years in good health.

This CDR3 reads CASSLEGAGISNTDTQYF. The CDR3, as DNA: TGTGCCAGCAGCTTGGAGGGGGCAGGGATTTCGAACACAGATACGCAGTATTTT. This sequence joins TRBV5-7 and TRBJ2-3; 7 nucleotides agree with TRBD1. TRBV5-7 is filed as an ORF, its function uncertain. This CDR3 comprises 18 residues. V lost 0 bases, J lost 2 bases, and 12 bases stayed unmatched.